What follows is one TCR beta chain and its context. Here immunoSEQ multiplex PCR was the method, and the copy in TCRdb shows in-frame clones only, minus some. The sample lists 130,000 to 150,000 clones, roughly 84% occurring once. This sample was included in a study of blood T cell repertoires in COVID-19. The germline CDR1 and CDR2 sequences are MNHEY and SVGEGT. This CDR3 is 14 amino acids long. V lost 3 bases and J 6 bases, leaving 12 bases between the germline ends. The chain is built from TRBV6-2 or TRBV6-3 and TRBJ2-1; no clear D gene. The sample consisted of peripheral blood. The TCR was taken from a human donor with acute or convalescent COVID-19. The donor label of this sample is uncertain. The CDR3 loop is CASSYPGYRNEQFF. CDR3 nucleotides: TGTGCCAGCAGTTATCCCGGGTACCGCAATGAGCAGTTCTTC.